Reported below is one T cell receptor beta chain. CDR3 length equals 12 residues. V lost 3 bases to trimming and J lost 10 bases, with 13 bases between them. Germline V gives CDR1 SQVTM, CDR2 ANQGSEA. The sample comes from a study of blood T cell repertoires in COVID-19. Study-wide background: The study drew acute and convalescent COVID-19 samples from the United States, Italy and Spain.

In the original workflow: Counts of nucleated cells, estimated from reference gene primer amplification, were obtained. Profiled with immunoSEQ multiplex PCR; TCRdb holds only in-frame clones, not every one. The V and J calls and clone size are taken from that table; D and trimming were inferred from the DNA. This repertoire shows 300,000 or so clones, about 86% found once; its top ten account for about 4%. This clonotype originated in a woman aged 35 to 49 with acute COVID-19. The V call is TRBV29-1, the J call TRBJ2-1, with no clear D. The sequenced sample consisted of PBMCs or T cells enriched from blood (not recorded which). The CDR3 spells CSVEASSAEQFF. DNA of the CDR3: TGCAGCGTTGAGGCTAGTTCGGCAGAGCAGTTCTTC.